This T cell receptor (beta chain) was retrieved from a study of cytomegalovirus exposure and HLA in healthy donors. Study at large: Of the donors genotyped, several hundred in all, 75% to 90% fell in the Caucasian-associated ancestry cluster.

The CDR3 has 16 residues. V was clipped by 5 bases and J by 10 bases, with 23 bases between them. CDR1 and CDR2 (germline): LNHDA, SQIVND (reference sequence). The PCR used 60 Vbeta and 13 Jbeta primers. Original processing methods: Unique TCR beta chains numbered approximately 80 million in a later analysis, with around 12 million shared. Using immunoSEQ multiplex PCR, the repertoire was profiled, and TCRdb retains in-frame clones only, with some absent. The DNA was the basis for D and trimming; V, J and clone size are from that table. The data contain approximately 130,000 clones, roughly 9.6% of them singletons. Findings of the study overall: Reports credit the classifier with highly specific, highly sensitive diagnosis of cytomegalovirus status.

Remarks on this clone: Its antigen is as yet unknown.

The TCR was taken from a middle-aged woman in good health and CMV-seropositive. J is TRBJ2-2 and V is TRBV19; a possible D gene is TRBD1 (6 bases). Sequencing input: PBMCs. The CDR3 sequence: CASSYERGIGAKELFF. The CDR3 nucleotides are TGTGCCAGTAGTTATGAAAGGGGGATAGGAGCAAAGGAGCTGTTTTTT.